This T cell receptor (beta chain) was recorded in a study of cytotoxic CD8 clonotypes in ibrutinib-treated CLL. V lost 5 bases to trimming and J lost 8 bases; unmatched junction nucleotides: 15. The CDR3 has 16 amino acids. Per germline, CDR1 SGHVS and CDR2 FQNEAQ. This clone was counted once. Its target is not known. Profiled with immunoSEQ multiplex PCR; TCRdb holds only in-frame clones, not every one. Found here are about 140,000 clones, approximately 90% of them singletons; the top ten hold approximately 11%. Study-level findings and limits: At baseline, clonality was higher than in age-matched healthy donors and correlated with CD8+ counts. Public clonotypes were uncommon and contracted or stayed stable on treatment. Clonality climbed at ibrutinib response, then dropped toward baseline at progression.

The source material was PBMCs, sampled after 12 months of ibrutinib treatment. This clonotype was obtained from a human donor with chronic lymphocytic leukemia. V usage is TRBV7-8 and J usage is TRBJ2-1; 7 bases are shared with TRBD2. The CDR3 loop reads CASSPRGTKIGDEQFF. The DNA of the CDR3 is TGTGCCAGCAGCCCCCGCGGGACTAAGATTGGCGATGAGCAGTTCTTC.